This T cell receptor (beta chain) was profiled in a study of blood T cell repertoires in COVID-19 (dated by TCRdb to about 2020). Context from the whole study: Samples from collaborators originated in the United States, Italy and Spain and spanned both the acute and convalescent phases of COVID-19. The prospective study material was composed of cDNA or gDNA derived from T cells, B-cell-depleted T cells, or PBMCs. The dataset comprised deeply sampled blood TCRbeta repertoires from subjects exposed to, actively infected with, or recovered from COVID-19. The repertoires were released in a freely available public database intended as a resource for research on the immune response to SARS-CoV-2. Samples were obtained from the ongoing ImmuneRACE study (first 160 participants) and from some 1,300 subjects provided by 6 global collaborators. A de-identified subject ID, COVID-19 status, age in years and sex were almost always included in the sample metadata. Where available, HLA class I and class II types were obtained from metadata supplied by the sample provider rather than from assay-based typing.

The collaborating institutions used their own protocols to collect whole blood in K2EDTA tubes. For TCRbeta analysis, collaborators shipped samples as frozen whole blood, isolated PBMCs, or DNA extracted from either of those sample types. This clone was picked up one time. Its antigen is unknown. Base qualities are missing; no much larger clone stands one base away. Overall results and qualifications from the work: The quantity of clinical and demographic metadata differed by source and by participant and was supplied without curation.

CDR1 and CDR2, looked up from the germline V gene, are MDHEN and SYDVKM. The CDR3 numbers 12 residues from cysteine through phenylalanine. Only the CDR3 region is kept as DNA, spanning 36 bases read in frame from base 1. The junction shows trimming of 7 bases on V and 1 base on J, plus 8 bases between the germline ends. TCRbeta CDR3 regions were amplified from genomic DNA using the immunoSEQ Assay, a bias-controlled multiplex PCR. For the original study's pipeline: The number of nucleated cells in each sample was estimated from the amplification of reference gene primers within the assay. To quantify the absolute abundance of each unique TCRbeta CDR3 rearrangement, sequence reads were collapsed and filtered. For each sample, productive Simpson clonality was calculated as the square root of Simpson's diversity index across productive rearrangements. In its TCRdb copy, this immuneACCESS table keeps in-frame sequences only and misses some clones. Where compared with another copy, unresolved V genes explain less than half of these, and the others have no known cause. That table furnishes V, J and clone size, whereas the DNA furnished D and trimming. The sample table contains 25,000 to 40,000 clones; only one count was recorded for about 85% of them. The ten top clones hold 17% of the sample.

The V and J segments used are TRBV28 and TRBJ2-7, with no D gene named confidently. What was sequenced was peripheral blood. The clonotype comes from an older woman with active COVID-19. The CDR3 sequence is CASIVLSYEQYF. The nucleotide sequence reads TGTGCCAGCATTGTACTATCCTACGAGCAGTACTTC. Extended through the reference TRBV28 and TRBJ2-7 proteins, this CDR3 yields the full variable domain: DVKVTQSSRYLVKRTGEKVFLECVQDMDHENMFWYRQDPGLGLRLIYFSYDVKMKEKGDIPEGYSVSREKKERFSLILESASTNQTSMYLCASIVLSYEQYFGPGTRLTVT.